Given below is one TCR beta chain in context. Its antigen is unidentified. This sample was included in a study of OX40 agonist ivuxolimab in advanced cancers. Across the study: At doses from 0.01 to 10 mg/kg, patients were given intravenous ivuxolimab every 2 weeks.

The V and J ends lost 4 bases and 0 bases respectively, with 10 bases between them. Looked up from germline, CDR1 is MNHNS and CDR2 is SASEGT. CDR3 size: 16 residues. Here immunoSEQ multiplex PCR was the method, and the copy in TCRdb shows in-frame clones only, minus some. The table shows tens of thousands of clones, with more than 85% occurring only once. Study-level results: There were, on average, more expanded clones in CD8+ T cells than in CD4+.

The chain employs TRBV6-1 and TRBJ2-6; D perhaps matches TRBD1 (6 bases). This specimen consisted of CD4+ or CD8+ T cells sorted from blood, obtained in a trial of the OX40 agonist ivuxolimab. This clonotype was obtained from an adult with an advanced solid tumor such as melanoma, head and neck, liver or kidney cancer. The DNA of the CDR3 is TGTGCCAGCAGTGGGGACACTAGCTCTGGGGCCAACGTCCTGACTTTC. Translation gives CASSGDTSSGANVLTF.